This TCR beta chain was observed in a study of technical replicates of blood from a handful of donors. Germline CDR1 is SGHAT and CDR2 is FQNNGV. CDR3 size: 13 residues. The V gene lost 1 base and the J gene lost 4 bases, with 7 bases spanning the gap. Profiling relied on immunoSEQ multiplex PCR, and the TCRdb table lists in-frame clones only, not all of them. The top ten clones hold around 0.2% of a sample with 60,000 to 90,000 clones, 95% to 98% of them seen once. This chain joins TRBV11-2 and TRBJ1-1, with a weak D call TRBD1 (6 bases). This TCR was sampled from a human donor in good health. The sample comprised T cells isolated from PBMCs. CDR3 protein: CASSLGTATEAFF. DNA of the CDR3: TGTGCCAGCAGCTTAGGGACAGCCACTGAAGCTTTCTTT.